Presented here are 26 T cell receptor beta chains from one specimen sequenced in a study of T cells in Graves' hyperthyroidism and ophthalmopathy. Researchers amplified the TCR beta CDR3 regions from RNA transcripts. The HTBI primer set was used in a first-round RT-PCR of the TCR CDR3. TCRdb independently ran MiXCR on the multiplex PCR reads; one entry per CDR3 protein. The sample shows about 520,000 distinct CDR3 sequences, around a quarter of them seen only once. The sample was blood. The receptors shown here come from a woman aged 25 to 45 with Graves' ophthalmopathy.

To note about this clonotype: Possible read error: a much larger clone is one base away. The V and J genes are TRBV7-2 and TRBJ2-5; D is unclear. There are 14 residues in the CDR3. Germline-derived CDR1 and CDR2 are SGHTA and FQGNSA. V was cut by 1 base and J by 0 bases, with 6 bases left in between. This CDR3 is CASSLESYQETQYF. CDR3 DNA sequence: TGTGCCAGCAGCTTAGAGTCGTACCAAGAGACCCAGTACTTC.

The table lists this clonotype with a few counts. The chain recombines TRBV28 with TRBJ1-5; 7 nucleotides agree with TRBD1. CDR3 length: 14 amino acids. CDR1 is MDHEN, CDR2 SYDVKM, per germline. With V trimmed by 3 bases and J by 4 bases, 3 bases remained unmatched. The CDR3 DNA reads TGTGCCAGCAGTTTGGACAGGCCTAATCAGCCCCAGCATTTT. It is translated as CASSLDRPNQPQHF.

The chain uses TRBV20-1 and TRBJ1-1; D remains unclear. Trimming took off 0 bases at V and 6 bases at J, with 14 bases between the two ends. The CDR3 extends over 14 amino acids. Germline V gives CDR1 DFQATT, CDR2 SNEGSKA (reference sequence). In nucleotides, the CDR3 is TGCAGTGCTAGAGATGGTAGCGGAAGGTCTGAAGCTTTCTTT. This sequence encodes CSARDGSGRSEAFF.

The rearrangement uses TRBV7-2 and TRBJ1-5; the D gene is possibly TRBD1 (5 bases). Trimming pared 4 bases from V and 10 bases from J, leaving 11 bases between. The CDR3 spans 12 residues. In germline, CDR1 is SGHTA, CDR2 FQGNSA. CDR3 region: CASSSTGTPQHF. The CDR3 DNA sequence: TGTGCCAGCAGCTCTACCGGGACCCCCCAGCATTTT.

This clonotype was seen many times. This rearrangement joins TRBV19 to TRBJ1-1; 7 nucleotides align to TRBD1. V shed 5 bases, J shed 5 bases, and the junction held 8 bases outside the gene matches. CDR3 length equals 14 residues. Germline loops: CDR1 LNHDA, CDR2 SQIVND (reference sequence). The CDR3 DNA reads TGTGCCAGTAGTTCAGGAGGGGGCATAACTGAAGCTTTCTTT. Residues: CASSSGGGITEAFF.

The chain is built from TRBV18 and TRBJ1-1, with D unclear. CDR1 KGHSH and CDR2 LQKENI come from the germline V gene. CDR3 length: 13 amino acids. V gave up 3 bases and J gave up 1 base, with 6 bases separating them. The CDR3 bases are TGTGCCAGCTCACCTATGGGGAACACTGAAGCTTTCTTT. Translated, it gives CASSPMGNTEAFF.

This clonotype was recorded many times. The rearrangement joins TRBV19 to TRBJ2-5; TRBD2 agrees at 8 bases. Germline V CDR1 and CDR2: LNHDA, SQIVND (reference sequence). Trimming took 0 bases from V and 9 from J; bases not matched to a gene: 12. This CDR3 is built from 16 residues. CDR3 sequence: CASSIDVLAARSSQYF. In DNA form, the CDR3 reads TGTGCCAGTAGTATAGATGTACTAGCGGCCCGGTCGTCCCAGTACTTC.

This clonotype was seen many times. V and J are TRBV11-1 and TRBJ2-2; TRBD1 agrees at 7 bases. Germline CDR1 SGHAT, CDR2 FQDESV (reference sequence). CDR3 size: 17 residues. V was clipped by 1 base and J by 1 base; unmatched bases: 6. CDR3 sequence reads: CASSLVGRGLNTGELFF. CDR3 DNA sequence: TGTGCCAGCAGCTTAGTTGGCAGGGGGTTGAACACCGGGGAGCTGTTTTTT.

The sample holds many counts of this clonotype. The V call is TRBV14, the J call TRBJ2-5, with D uncertain. The CDR3 length is 16 residues. The V end lost 0 bases, the J end lost 7 bases, and 18 bases lay between the germline ends. The germline CDR1 and CDR2 sequences are SGHDN and FVKESK. The CDR3 nucleotides are TGTGCCAGCAGCCAAGATCTTAGTAGCTACTCAGCGACCCAGTACTTC. Translating gives CASSQDLSSYSATQYF.

This clonotype has a handful of counts. The chain combines TRBV13 with TRBJ2-5; a possible D gene is TRBD2 (5 bases). Looked up from germline, CDR1 is PRHDT and CDR2 is FYEKMQ (reference sequence). The CDR3 runs 15 residues. Trimming cost V 5 bases and J 0 bases, with 13 bases left between them. The CDR3 loop is CASSLRTGYQETQYF. CDR3 in DNA: TGTGCCAGCAGCCTCCGGACTGGCTACCAAGAGACCCAGTACTTC.

This clonotype was observed at least ten times. This sequence joins TRBV7-2 and TRBJ2-7, with D perhaps given as TRBD1 or TRBD2 (6 bases each). V lost 4 bases and J 2 bases, leaving 15 bases between the germline ends. Germline CDR1 is SGHTA and CDR2 is FQGNSA. This CDR3 is built from 15 residues. CDR3 region: CASSSGGTSTYEQYF. In nucleotides, the CDR3 is TGTGCCAGCAGCTCTGGGGGGACATCTACCTACGAGCAGTACTTC.

In this sample, this clonotype turned up a few times. The chain has TRBV6-5 and TRBJ2-2; D may be TRBD1 (5 bases). Looked up from germline, CDR1 is MNHEY and CDR2 is SVGAGI. V was cut by 1 base and J by 6 bases, with 15 bases left in between. The CDR3 sequence is 16 residues long. CDR3 nucleotides: TGTGCCAGCAGTTACTGGCAGGGTATGATAGCCGGGGAGCTGTTTTTT. It translates to CASSYWQGMIAGELFF.

This clonotype was seen a handful of times. The CDR3 DNA sequence: TGTGCCAGCAGTTCTCAGGGAGGACAGGGGGGAACCGGGGAGCTGTTTTTT. Translating gives CASSSQGGQGGTGELFF. The chain employs TRBV12-3 or TRBV12-4 and TRBJ2-2, with 10 bases that match TRBD1. The CDR3 has 17 residues. The V segment lost 4 bases and the J segment 5 bases; nucleotides outside the gene matches: 10.

This clonotype appeared many times. The chain joins TRBV7-6 to TRBJ2-5, with unresolved D. With 0 bases removed from V and 1 base from J, the gap between germline ends came to 3 bases. This CDR3 has 13 residues. Germline V lookup: CDR1 SGHVS, CDR2 FNYEAQ. The CDR3 DNA reads as TGTGCCAGCAGCTTAGCGGTCCAAGAGACCCAGTACTTC. It encodes CASSLAVQETQYF. Looking up the rest from reference TRBV7-6 and TRBJ2-5 gives the full variable domain: GAGVSQSPRYKVTKRGQDVALRCDPISGHVSLYWYRQALGQGPEFLTYFNYEAQQDKSGLPNDRFSAERPEGSISTLTIQRTEQRDSAMYRCASSLAVQETQYFGPGTRLLVL.

The chain recombines TRBV7-9 with TRBJ2-5; D remains unclear. Trimming stripped 7 bases from V and 5 bases from J, with 17 bases between. Germline values: CDR1 SEHNR, CDR2 FQNEAQ (reference sequence). The CDR3 covers 14 residues. The CDR3, as DNA: TGTGCCAGCAATTCAATGGGTATCGGTGAGACCCAGTACTTC. It codes for CASNSMGIGETQYF.

In this sample, this clonotype turned up many times. The chain combines TRBV28 with TRBJ2-7; D may match TRBD1 or TRBD2 (7 bases each). Germline V gene sequence: CDR1 MDHEN, CDR2 SYDVKM. Trimming removed 6 bases at V and 0 bases at J, with 18 bases between. This CDR3 comprises 16 residues. CDR3 sequence (DNA): TGTGCCAGCAGCCCCAGGGGGGGGCACAGCTCCTACGAGCAGTACTTC. It translates to CASSPRGGHSSYEQYF.

At least ten counts were recorded for this clonotype. The V call is TRBV6-1, the J call TRBJ2-7; a possible D gene is TRBD1 (6 bases). Looked up from germline, CDR1 is MNHNS and CDR2 is SASEGT. Trimming stripped 0 bases from V and 3 bases from J, with 21 bases between. The CDR3 totals 18 residues. The DNA for the CDR3 is TGTGCCAGCAGTGAAGCGCTTCTTTGGGTCAGGGGTGTCTACGAGCAGTACTTC. Its translation: CASSEALLWVRGVYEQYF.

On this clonotype itself: With a much larger clone just one base away, this may be a read error. This chain connects TRBV10-2 to TRBJ1-1; D is uncertain. The CDR3 length is 16 residues. Germline V gives CDR1 WSHSY, CDR2 SAAADI. This CDR3 reads CTSRQLAAIPNTEAFF. The DNA of the CDR3 is TGCACCAGCAGGCAGCTTGCCGCGATCCCTAACACTGAAGCTTTCTTT.

This clonotype was observed many times. This sequence joins TRBV29-1 and TRBJ1-2; TRBD1 is a possible D gene (5 bases). Deletions cut 3 bases from V and 3 bases from J, with 14 bases between. There are 14 residues in the CDR3. The germline V gene encodes CDR1 SQVTM and CDR2 ANQGSEA. DNA for the CDR3: TGCAGCGTTGACTGGGCAGGGAGGGACTATGGCTACACCTTC. Residues: CSVDWAGRDYGYTF.

This clonotype was detected ten times or more. The CDR3 spells CASSPTTRGGNYGYTF. CDR3 sequence (DNA): TGTGCCAGCAGCCCGACTACACGGGGGGGGAACTATGGCTACACCTTC. The chain has TRBV9 and TRBJ1-2; TRBD1 is a possible D gene (5 bases). Between the trimmed V and J ends, which lost 4 bases and 2 bases, there was a span of 18 bases. The germline gives CDR1 SGDLS, CDR2 YYNGEE. The length of the CDR3 is 16 residues.

This clonotype was counted at least ten times. The chain carries TRBV20-1 and TRBJ1-1, with D possibly TRBD1 on 5 matching bases. The V gene lost 6 bases and the J gene lost 6 bases, with 14 bases spanning the gap. CDR3 size: 12 residues. Germline V gene sequence: CDR1 DFQATT, CDR2 SNEGSKA (reference sequence). CDR3 in DNA: TGCAGTGCAGGTCAGGGTTCGGCTGAAGCTTTCTTT. Translated: CSAGQGSAEAFF.

There are many counts of this clonotype. The chain links TRBV11-2 to TRBJ1-1; perhaps TRBD1 as D (6 bases). CDR1 SGHAT and CDR2 FQNNGV come from the germline V gene. The CDR3 has 12 residues. Trimming removed 5 bases from V and 6 bases from J, with 10 bases in between. CDR3 residues: CASSRRGAEAFF. For the CDR3, the DNA is TGTGCCAGCAGCCGCAGGGGCGCTGAAGCTTTCTTT. Full variable domain (rest looked up from reference TRBV11-2 and TRBJ1-1): EAGVAQSPRYKIIEKRQSVAFWCNPISGHATLYWYQQILGQGPKLLIQFQNNGVVDDSQLPKDRFSAERLKGVDSTLKIQPAKLEDSAVYLCASSRRGAEAFFGQGTRLTVV.

This CDR3 reads CASSYSNGGGTEAFF. CDR3 nucleotides: TGTGCCAGCAGTTACTCGAATGGCGGCGGGACTGAAGCTTTCTTT. The chain uses TRBV6-5 and TRBJ1-1, with D unresolved. This CDR3 has 15 residues. Trimming took off 0 bases at V and 5 bases at J, with 13 bases between the two ends. Germline lookup yields CDR1 MNHEY and CDR2 SVGAGI.

This clonotype has ten or more counts. The chain employs TRBV7-6 and TRBJ1-5; a possible D gene is TRBD1 (5 bases). The germline V gene has CDR1 SGHVS and CDR2 FNYEAQ. Trimming shortened V by 2 bases and J by 6 bases, and 14 bases separated the two germline ends. This CDR3 has 15 amino acids. The CDR3 DNA is TGTGCCAGCAGCTTACTCGGGTCAGGGCTTCAGCCCCAGCATTTT. It codes for CASSLLGSGLQPQHF.

The genes are TRBV7-9 and TRBJ1-1; the D is unclear. Deletions cut 5 bases from V and 0 bases from J, with 10 bases between. This CDR3 is 14 amino acids long. The germline V gene has CDR1 SEHNR and CDR2 FQNEAQ (reference sequence). The CDR3 loop is CASSRERLNTEAFF. DNA of the CDR3: TGTGCCAGCAGCCGCGAGAGGCTGAACACTGAAGCTTTCTTT.

This clonotype was counted between two and nine times. This may be a read error: a much more frequent sequence differs by one nucleotide. This likely comes from a read error, as the CDR3 has no conserved phenylalanine or tryptophan at its end. The J gene is TRBJ1-1, the V gene TRBV15; D remains ambiguous. This CDR3 spans 14 amino acids. Between the trimmed V and J ends, which lost 0 bases and 1 base, there was a span of 6 bases. CDR1 LNHNV and CDR2 YYDKDF come from the germline V gene (reference sequence). The CDR3 is CATSRDPQNTEAFS. The CDR3 nucleotides read TGTGCCACCAGCAGAGATCCCCAGAACACTGAAGCTTTCTCT.